The 17 T cell receptor beta chains given below trace back to one sample, sequenced in a study of blood T cell repertoires in COVID-19. Data came from immunoSEQ multiplex PCR; TCRdb stores just in-frame clones and leaves some out. Counted here are about 170,000 clones, around nine tenths occurring once; the ten biggest clones make up around 3.3%. Sequenced input: peripheral blood. The receptors here all came from an older man with acute or convalescent COVID-19.

The rearrangement joins TRBV5-5 to TRBJ2-2, with 9 positions matching TRBD2. Germline V CDR1 and CDR2: SGHKS, YYEKEE (reference sequence). This CDR3 spans 16 amino acids. Trimming at V came to 4 bases and at J to 4 bases, leaving 8 bases not matched to a gene. CDR3: CASSPTSGRPTGELFF. The CDR3 bases are TGTGCCAGCAGCCCGACCAGCGGGAGGCCCACCGGGGAGCTGTTTTTT.

The chain has TRBV19 and TRBJ2-3; 10 bases map to TRBD2. Unmatched junction bases numbered 7, after V lost 5 bases and J lost 2 bases. The CDR3 covers 16 residues. Germline lookup yields CDR1 LNHDA and CDR2 SQIVND (reference sequence). DNA of the CDR3: TGTGCCAGTAGTCCGAAGCTAGCGGGGGTCACAGATACGCAGTATTTT. Protein product: CASSPKLAGVTDTQYF.

There are a few counts of this clone. The chain has TRBV11-1 and TRBJ2-1; D unresolved. The CDR3 runs 15 residues. Per germline, CDR1 SGHAT and CDR2 FQDESV (reference sequence). The V end lost 5 bases, the J end lost 5 bases, and 16 bases lay between the germline ends. As DNA, the CDR3 is TGTGCCAGCAGCGGAAGGCGGTTACTCGACAATGAGCAGTTCTTC. It codes for CASSGRRLLDNEQFF.

The chain links TRBV12-3 or TRBV12-4 to TRBJ1-1; D call uncertain. There are 11 residues in the CDR3. V was clipped by 5 bases and J by 11 bases, with 12 bases between them. CDR3 amino acids: CASSRNREAFF. The CDR3 DNA follows: TGTGCCAGCAGTCGAAACCGGGAGGCTTTCTTT.

The chain joins TRBV5-6 to TRBJ2-3; 12 nucleotides match TRBD2. With 4 bases clipped from V and 2 bases from J, the junction kept 2 bases outside the gene matches. The germline gives CDR1 SGHDT, CDR2 YYEEEE. The CDR3 totals 15 residues. The CDR3: CASSLAGGHTDTQYF. For the CDR3, the DNA is TGTGCCAGCAGCCTAGCGGGAGGGCACACAGATACGCAGTATTTT.

The rearrangement joins TRBV6-6 to TRBJ2-7; D gene uncertain. Trimming pared 4 bases from V and 0 bases from J, leaving 10 bases between. CDR3 length equals 14 residues. Looked up from germline, CDR1 is MNHNY and CDR2 is SVGAGI (reference sequence). CDR3 sequence reads: CASSSHASSYEQYF. The CDR3 DNA is TGTGCCAGCAGTTCCCACGCGAGCTCCTACGAGCAGTACTTC.

V gene TRBV19 combines with J gene TRBJ1-5; 9 bases align to TRBD1. Germline loops: CDR1 LNHDA, CDR2 SQIVND (reference sequence). V shed 6 bases and J 6 bases; nucleotides not matched to a gene: 6. This CDR3 is 14 amino acids long. The CDR3 DNA follows: TGTGCCAGTAGGCGGACAGGGGAGGCTCAGCCCCAGCATTTT. This gives the protein CASRRTGEAQPQHF.

V is TRBV27 and J is TRBJ2-7; no clear D. V dropped 0 bases and J dropped 3 bases, with 18 bases sitting between them. CDR3 size: 17 residues. Per the germline V gene, CDR1 is MNHEY and CDR2 is SMNVEV (reference sequence). The CDR3 spells CASSLSVPASLGYEQYF. CDR3 DNA sequence: TGTGCCAGCAGTTTATCGGTACCCGCTAGTTTGGGCTACGAGCAGTACTTC.

The V gene is TRBV6-5, the J gene TRBJ2-7; D is possibly TRBD2 (6 bases). Trimming cost V 4 bases and J 2 bases, with 12 bases left between them. The V gene's germline CDR1 is MNHEY and CDR2 SVGAGI. This CDR3 comprises 14 residues. The DNA for the CDR3 is TGTGCCAGCAGTTTGGCGGGGCCAACCTACGAGCAGTACTTC. It codes for CASSLAGPTYEQYF.

The chain uses TRBV3-1 (or the pseudogene TRBV3-2) and TRBJ1-1, with D maybe TRBD1 (5 bases). The CDR3 totals 13 residues. CDR1 and CDR2 from the germline V gene are LGHDT and YNNKEL (reference sequence). With 11 bases removed from V and 2 bases from J, the gap between germline ends came to 15 bases. Written as DNA, the CDR3 is TGTGCCTCTATTGCCAGGGCTAACACTGAAGCTTTCTTT. It codes for CASIARANTEAFF.

The chain couples TRBV7-2 to TRBJ2-5; possibly TRBD2 for D (5 bases). V dropped 1 base and J dropped 6 bases, with 12 bases sitting between them. The CDR3 has 14 amino acids. Germline CDR1 SGHTA, CDR2 FQGNSA. DNA for the CDR3: TGTGCCAGCAGCTTAGTCGAGGGTTTGAAGACCCAGTACTTC. This encodes CASSLVEGLKTQYF.

The J gene is TRBJ1-5, the V gene TRBV5-5; D possibly corresponds to TRBD1 (6 bases). The CDR3 is made up of 14 amino acids. Germline CDR1 and CDR2: SGHKS and YYEKEE (reference sequence). V dropped 4 bases and J dropped 4 bases, with 12 bases sitting between them. Here the CDR3 DNA reads TGTGCCAGCAGCGGGGGCGATCCAAATCAGCCCCAGCATTTT. Translation: CASSGGDPNQPQHF.

This rearrangement joins TRBV27 to TRBJ1-5; no clear D. Germline CDR1 reads MNHEY; CDR2 reads SMNVEV (reference sequence). The V and J ends lost 1 base and 0 bases respectively, with 7 bases between them. CDR3 length: 15 residues. The CDR3 DNA sequence: TGTGCCAGCAGTTTATTCATCCATAGCAATCAGCCCCAGCATTTT. Protein: CASSLFIHSNQPQHF.

This rearrangement joins TRBV7-3 to TRBJ2-3, with D possibly being TRBD1 (6 bases). V shed 6 bases and J shed 4 bases, with 17 bases lying between them. The CDR3 runs to 15 residues. The germline CDR1 and CDR2 sequences are SGHTA and FQGTGA. DNA of the CDR3: TGTGCCAGCAGTCTCTGGGGGCAGGGAGCAGATACGCAGTATTTT. This encodes CASSLWGQGADTQYF.

The chain joins TRBV19 to TRBJ2-1; TRBD1 aligns across 9 bases. The CDR3 has 15 residues. Germline CDR1 is LNHDA and CDR2 is SQIVND (reference sequence). The V segment lost 3 bases and the J segment 5 bases; nucleotides outside the gene matches: 5. In nucleotides, the CDR3 is TGTGCCAGTAGTATTCGGGACAGGGCCGACAATGAGCAGTTCTTC. It translates to CASSIRDRADNEQFF. The full variable domain, completed using reference TRBV19 and TRBJ2-1, is DGGITQSPKYLFRKEGQNVTLSCEQNLNHDAMYWYRQDPGQGLRLIYYSQIVNDFQKGDIAEGYSVSREKKESFPLTVTSAQKNPTAFYLCASSIRDRADNEQFFGPGTRLTVL.

This clone was observed a handful of times. The CDR3 protein is CSGTPGTGRDTEAFF. The CDR3 coding sequence is TGCAGCGGCACCCCCGGGACAGGGAGGGACACTGAAGCTTTCTTT. The chain joins TRBV29-1 to TRBJ1-1; 9 bases align to TRBD1. This CDR3 spans 15 amino acids. CDR1 is SQVTM and CDR2 is ANQGSEA in the germline V gene. J was trimmed by 3 bases and V by 7 bases; bases with no gene match: 12.

The genes are TRBV29-1 and TRBJ2-7; 9 positions match TRBD1. Germline lookup yields CDR1 SQVTM and CDR2 ANQGSEA. CDR3 length: 14 residues. The V segment lost 4 bases and the J segment 5 bases; nucleotides outside the gene matches: 9. The CDR3 sequence: CSVALRTGVNEQYF. The CDR3 DNA is TGCAGCGTTGCCCTAAGGACAGGGGTGAACGAGCAGTACTTC.